This TCR beta chain was documented in a study of TIL therapy for anti-PD-1-resistant metastatic lung cancer. Whole-study context: Median patient age was almost 55, ranging roughly 38-85 years. A few tumors were EGFR-mutant and two were ALK-rearranged.

The immunoSEQ assay was v3. Sequencing depth was 1.5 million to 2 million read pairs for survey level, roughly 4.5-6 million for deep. Only in-frame clones appear in the TCRdb table, and some are missing; sequencing was by immunoSEQ multiplex PCR. The data show more than 45,000 clones, roughly 84% seen once. Regarding time point: pre-treatment sample, taken before nivolumab and TIL therapy. The material sequenced was blood, taken at baseline. The sequence was obtained from a person between 25 and 80 years old with non-small cell lung cancer.

The CDR3 region is CATSRLETGTSTDTQYF. CDR3 DNA sequence: TGTGCCACCAGCAGATTGGAAACAGGGACCAGCACAGATACGCAGTATTTT. This chain links TRBV15 with TRBJ2-3, with a weak D call TRBD1 (6 bases). CDR1 is LNHNV, CDR2 YYDKDF, per germline (reference sequence). The CDR3 is 17 amino acids. Deletions cut 2 bases from V and 0 bases from J, with 15 bases between.